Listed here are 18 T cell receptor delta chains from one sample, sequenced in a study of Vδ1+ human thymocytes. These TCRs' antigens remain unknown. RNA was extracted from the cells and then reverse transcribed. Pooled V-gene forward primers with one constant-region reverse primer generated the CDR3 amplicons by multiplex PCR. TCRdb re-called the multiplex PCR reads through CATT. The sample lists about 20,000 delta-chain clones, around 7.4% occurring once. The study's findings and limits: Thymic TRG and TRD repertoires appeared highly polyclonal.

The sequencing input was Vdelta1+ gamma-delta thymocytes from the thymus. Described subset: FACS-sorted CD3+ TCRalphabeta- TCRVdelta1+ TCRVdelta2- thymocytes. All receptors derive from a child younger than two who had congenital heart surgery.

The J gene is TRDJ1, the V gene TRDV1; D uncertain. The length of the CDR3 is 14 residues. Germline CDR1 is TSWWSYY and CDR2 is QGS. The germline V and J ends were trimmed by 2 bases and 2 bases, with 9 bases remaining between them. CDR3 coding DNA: TGTGCTCTTGGGGAAAACCTATTGACCGATAAACTCATCTTT. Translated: CALGENLLTDKLIF.

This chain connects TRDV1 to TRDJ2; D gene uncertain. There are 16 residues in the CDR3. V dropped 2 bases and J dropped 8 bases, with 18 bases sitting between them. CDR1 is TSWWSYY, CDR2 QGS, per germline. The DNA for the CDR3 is TGTGCTCTTGGGGAATGGGAACCCCGGGTCCCGGCACAACTCTTCTTT. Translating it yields CALGEWEPRVPAQLFF.

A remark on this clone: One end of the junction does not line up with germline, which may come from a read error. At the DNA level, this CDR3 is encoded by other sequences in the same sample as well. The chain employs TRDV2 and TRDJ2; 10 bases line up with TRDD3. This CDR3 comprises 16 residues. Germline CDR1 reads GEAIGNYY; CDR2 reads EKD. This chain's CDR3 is CAYPGGYEALTAQLFF. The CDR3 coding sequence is TGTGCTTACCCCGGGGGATACGAGGCTTTAACAGCACAACTCTTCTTT.

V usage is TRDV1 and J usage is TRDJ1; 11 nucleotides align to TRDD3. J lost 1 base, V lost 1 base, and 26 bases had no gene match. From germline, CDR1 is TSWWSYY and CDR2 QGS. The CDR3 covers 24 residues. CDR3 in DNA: TGTGCTCTTGGGGAACCAAGGACCCCGATTCAAGGGTACTGGGGGATAGGGGGCACCGATAAACTCATCTTT. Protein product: CALGEPRTPIQGYWGIGGTDKLIF.

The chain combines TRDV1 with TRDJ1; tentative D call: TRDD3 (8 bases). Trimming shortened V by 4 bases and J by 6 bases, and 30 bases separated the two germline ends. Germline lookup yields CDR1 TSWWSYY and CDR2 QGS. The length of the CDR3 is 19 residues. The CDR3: CALGGTLRDFLLGANKLIF. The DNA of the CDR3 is TGTGCTCTTGGGGGAACACTACGAGATTTCCTACTGGGGGCCAATAAACTCATCTTT.

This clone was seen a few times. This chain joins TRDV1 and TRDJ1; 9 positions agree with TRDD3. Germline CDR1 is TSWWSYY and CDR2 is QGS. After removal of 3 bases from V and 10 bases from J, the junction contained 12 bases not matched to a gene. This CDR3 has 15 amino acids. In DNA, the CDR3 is TGTGCTCTTGGGGACTCCGTAGGGGGATACCGGGCACTCATCTTT. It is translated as CALGDSVGGYRALIF.

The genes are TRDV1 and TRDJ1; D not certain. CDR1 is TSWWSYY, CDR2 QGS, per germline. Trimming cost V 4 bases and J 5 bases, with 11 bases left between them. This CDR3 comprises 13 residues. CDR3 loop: CALGATPGDKLIF. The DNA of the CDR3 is TGTGCTCTTGGGGCTACACCGGGAGATAAACTCATCTTT.

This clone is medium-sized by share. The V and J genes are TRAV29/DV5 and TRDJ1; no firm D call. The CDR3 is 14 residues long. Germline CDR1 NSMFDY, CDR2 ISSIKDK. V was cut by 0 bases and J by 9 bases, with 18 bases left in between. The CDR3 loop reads CAASADLRSKELIF. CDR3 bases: TGTGCAGCAAGCGCGGATCTTCGTTCAAAAGAACTCATCTTT.

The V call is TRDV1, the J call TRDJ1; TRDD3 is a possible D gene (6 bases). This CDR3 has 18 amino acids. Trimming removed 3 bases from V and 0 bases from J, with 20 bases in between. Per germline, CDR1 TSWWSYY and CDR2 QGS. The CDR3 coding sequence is TGTGCTCTTGGGGAGTCGCCTACGGATACCCCGTACACCGATAAACTCATCTTT. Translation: CALGESPTDTPYTDKLIF.

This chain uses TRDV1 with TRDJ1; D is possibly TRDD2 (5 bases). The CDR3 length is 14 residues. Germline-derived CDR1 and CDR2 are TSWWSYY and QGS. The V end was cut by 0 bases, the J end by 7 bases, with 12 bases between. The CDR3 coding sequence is TGTGCTCTTGGGGAACTTCCTAGGGGTGGTAAACTCATCTTT. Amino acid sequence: CALGELPRGGKLIF.

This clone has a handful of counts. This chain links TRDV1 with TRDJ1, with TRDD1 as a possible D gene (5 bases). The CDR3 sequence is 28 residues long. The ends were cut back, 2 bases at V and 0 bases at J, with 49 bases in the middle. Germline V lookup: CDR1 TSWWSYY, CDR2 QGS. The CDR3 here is CALGEGCKYRPPLRVGVPRDIDTDKLIF. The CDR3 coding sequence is TGTGCTCTTGGGGAAGGTTGTAAATATAGGCCCCCTCTTCGCGTCGGGGTCCCCCGTGATATAGACACCGATAAACTCATCTTT.

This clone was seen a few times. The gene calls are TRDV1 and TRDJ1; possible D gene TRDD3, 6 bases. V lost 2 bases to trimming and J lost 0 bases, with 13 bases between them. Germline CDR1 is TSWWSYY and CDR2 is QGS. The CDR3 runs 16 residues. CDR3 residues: CALGEDGGKYTDKLIF. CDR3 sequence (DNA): TGTGCTCTTGGGGAAGATGGGGGGAAGTACACCGATAAACTCATCTTT.

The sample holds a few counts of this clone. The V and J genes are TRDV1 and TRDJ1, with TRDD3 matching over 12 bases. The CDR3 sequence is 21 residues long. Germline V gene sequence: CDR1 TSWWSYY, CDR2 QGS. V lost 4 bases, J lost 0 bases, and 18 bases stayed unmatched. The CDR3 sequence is CALGVSFPTGGYLLYTDKLIF. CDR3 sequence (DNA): TGTGCTCTTGGGGTCAGCTTCCCGACTGGGGGATACCTACTGTACACCGATAAACTCATCTTT.

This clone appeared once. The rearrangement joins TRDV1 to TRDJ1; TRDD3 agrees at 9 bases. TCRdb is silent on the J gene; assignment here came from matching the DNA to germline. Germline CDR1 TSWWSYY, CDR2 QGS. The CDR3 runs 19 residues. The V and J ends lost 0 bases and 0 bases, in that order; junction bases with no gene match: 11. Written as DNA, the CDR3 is TGTGCTCTTGGGGAACTGGACCTGGGGGATGCTCTGTACACCGATAAACTCATCTTT. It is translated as CALGELDLGDALYTDKLIF.

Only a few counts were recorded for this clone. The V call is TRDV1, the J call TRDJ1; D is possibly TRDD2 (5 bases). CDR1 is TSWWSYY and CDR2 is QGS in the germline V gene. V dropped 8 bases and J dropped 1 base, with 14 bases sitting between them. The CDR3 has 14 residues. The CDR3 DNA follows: TGTGCTCTTCACCTTCTTTGTCGCACCGATAAACTCATCTTT. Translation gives CALHLLCRTDKLIF.

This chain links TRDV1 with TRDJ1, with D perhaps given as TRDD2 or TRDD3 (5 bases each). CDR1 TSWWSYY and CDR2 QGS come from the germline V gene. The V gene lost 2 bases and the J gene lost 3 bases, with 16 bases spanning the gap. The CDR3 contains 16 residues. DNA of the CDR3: TGTGCTCTTGGGGAATTCCTTTCTAGGGGAGCCGATAAACTCATCTTT. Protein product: CALGEFLSRGADKLIF.

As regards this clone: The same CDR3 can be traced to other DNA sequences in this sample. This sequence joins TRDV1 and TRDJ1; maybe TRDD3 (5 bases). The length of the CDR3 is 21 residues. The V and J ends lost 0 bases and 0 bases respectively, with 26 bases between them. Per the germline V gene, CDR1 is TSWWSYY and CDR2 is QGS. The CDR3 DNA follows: TGTGCTCTTGGGGAACTATCCGGAGGAGGGGGCCAGTTGGAGTACACCGATAAACTCATCTTT. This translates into CALGELSGGGGQLEYTDKLIF.

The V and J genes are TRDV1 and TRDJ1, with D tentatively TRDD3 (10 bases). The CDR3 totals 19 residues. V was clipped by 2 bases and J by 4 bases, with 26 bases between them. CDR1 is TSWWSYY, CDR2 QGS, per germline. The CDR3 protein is CALGEGYLPTAGGYDKLIF. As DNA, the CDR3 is TGTGCTCTTGGGGAAGGGTACCTTCCTACTGCTGGGGGATACGATAAACTCATCTTT.